Listed below are T cell receptor beta chains from one sample, sequenced in a study of STAT5B mutations in CD4+ large granular lymphocyte leukemia. TCRdb's table, derived via immunoSEQ multiplex PCR, lists solely in-frame clones and lacks some. The sample has approximately 35,000 clones, 65% to 70% seen once. Sequencing was carried out using CD4+ T cells from blood buffy coats. The receptors were sampled from a human donor in good health. CDR3s include the opening cysteine and the closing phenylalanine or tryptophan. The D gene is left open where the match is weak. The size entry is marked missing in some rows and otherwise reads once, few, many or a size class.

D,J,size,V,CDR3,DNA
TRBD2,TRBJ2-5,-,TRBV19,CASSRRGGVETQYF,TGTGCCAGTAGTAGGCGCGGGGGGGTAGAGACCCAGTACTTC
-,TRBJ1-2,-,TRBV7-9,CASSLAAGYYGYTF,TGTGCCAGCAGCTTAGCCGCTGGGTACTATGGCTACACCTTC
TRBD2,TRBJ2-2,-,TRBV5-1,CASSLGLAGGQYYTGELFF,TGCGCCAGCAGCTTGGGTCTAGCGGGGGGACAATACTACACCGGGGAGCTGTTTTTT
TRBD1,TRBJ2-6,-,TRBV5-4,CASMAGGSGANVLTF,TGTGCCAGCATGGCAGGGGGCTCTGGGGCCAACGTCCTGACTTTC
TRBD1,TRBJ2-7,-,TRBV18,CASSTTGAYEQYF,TGTGCCAGCTCAACAACAGGGGCGTACGAGCAGTACTTC
-,TRBJ1-1,-,TRBV7-2,CASSLELLMNTEAFF,TGTGCCAGCAGCTTAGAACTCCTCATGAACACTGAAGCTTTCTTT
-,TRBJ2-7,-,TRBV6-1,CASSEGRGQYF,TGTGCCAGCAGTGAAGGGAGGGGGCAGTACTTC
-,TRBJ1-6,once,TRBV15,CATSRAHSSPDSPLHF,TGTGCCACCAGCAGAGCCCACAGTAGCCCAGATTCACCCCTCCACTTT
-,TRBJ1-1,few,TRBV19,CASSIVQGTEAFF,TGTGCCAGTAGTATTGTCCAGGGCACTGAAGCTTTCTTT
-,TRBJ1-2,few,TRBV27,CASSSLPTGGYTF,TGTGCCAGCAGTTCACTCCCGACGGGGGGCTACACCTTC
-,TRBJ1-1,-,TRBV5-1,CASSSRDDTEAFF,TGCGCCAGCAGCTCCAGGGACGACACTGAAGCTTTCTTT
-,TRBJ2-3,-,TRBV5-1,CASSLGGGADTQYF,TGCGCCAGCAGCTTAGGGGGGGGTGCAGATACGCAGTATTTT
TRBD1,TRBJ1-2,-,TRBV10-3,CAITPTGDSGYTF,TGTGCCATCACCCCGACAGGGGACTCTGGCTACACCTTC
TRBD1,TRBJ2-7,-,TRBV18,CASSGQAYEQYF,TGTGCCAGCTCGGGACAGGCCTACGAGCAGTACTTC
TRBD2,TRBJ2-5,-,TRBV7-2,CASSRGGLRETQYF,TGTGCCAGCTCGCGGGGGGGCCTACGAGAGACCCAGTACTTC
-,TRBJ1-2,-,TRBV18,CASSPRAGDYGYTF,TGTGCCAGCTCACCCCGGGCGGGGGACTATGGCTACACCTTC
TRBD1,TRBJ1-2,-,TRBV4-2,CASSQDPGGANYGYTF,TGTGCCAGCAGCCAAGACCCAGGGGGCGCCAACTATGGCTACACCTTC
-,TRBJ1-2,-,TRBV4-3,CASSQGENYGYTF,TGCGCCAGCAGCCAGGGCGAGAACTATGGCTACACCTTC
-,TRBJ2-6,-,TRBV7-3,CASSFGQTYSGANVLTF,TGTGCCAGCAGCTTCGGGCAGACGTACTCTGGGGCCAACGTCCTGACTTTC
-,TRBJ1-3,-,TRBV19,CASNDRSSGNTIYF,TGTGCCAGTAACGACAGGAGCTCTGGAAACACCATATATTTT
-,TRBJ2-2,-,TRBV9,CASSVEMGTGELFF,TGTGCCAGCAGCGTAGAAATGGGTACCGGGGAGCTGTTTTTT
TRBD1,TRBJ1-1,-,TRBV6-5,CASSPRDRLSTEAFF,TGTGCCAGCAGTCCCCGGGACAGGTTATCCACTGAAGCTTTCTTT
TRBD1,TRBJ1-4,-,TRBV7-2,CASSFSRQGGEKLFF,TGTGCCAGCAGTTTCTCCCGACAGGGTGGTGAAAAACTGTTTTTT
TRBD1,TRBJ2-5,-,TRBV7-3,CASSPRDREETQYF,TGTGCCAGCAGCCCACGGGACAGGGAAGAGACCCAGTACTTC
-,TRBJ1-1,few,TRBV7-8,CASSLDRNTEAFF,TGTGCCAGCAGCTTAGACAGAAACACTGAAGCTTTCTTT
TRBD1,TRBJ2-6,-,TRBV6-1,CASSGRGQGALPGANVLTF,TGTGCCAGCAGTGGCCGGGGCCAGGGGGCGCTACCTGGGGCCAACGTCCTGACTTTC
-,TRBJ1-1,-,TRBV6-1,CASSERTALVAFF,TGTGCCAGCAGTGAGCGGACAGCTCTGGTAGCTTTCTTT
-,TRBJ1-1,few,TRBV7-6,CASSSPGSPEAFF,TGTGCCAGCAGCTCCCCGGGGAGCCCTGAAGCTTTCTTT
TRBD2,TRBJ2-3,-,TRBV4-3,CASSQDYSGGGSTDTQYF,TGCGCCAGCAGCCAAGATTATTCCGGGGGGGGTAGCACAGATACGCAGTATTTT
-,TRBJ2-3,-,TRBV11-3,CASSYDGSSSTDTQYF,TGTGCCAGCAGCTACGACGGATCGTCTAGCACAGATACGCAGTATTTT
TRBD1,TRBJ1-2,-,TRBV5-4,CASSLGQGRDYGYTF,TGTGCCAGCAGCTTGGGACAGGGGCGTGACTATGGCTACACCTTC